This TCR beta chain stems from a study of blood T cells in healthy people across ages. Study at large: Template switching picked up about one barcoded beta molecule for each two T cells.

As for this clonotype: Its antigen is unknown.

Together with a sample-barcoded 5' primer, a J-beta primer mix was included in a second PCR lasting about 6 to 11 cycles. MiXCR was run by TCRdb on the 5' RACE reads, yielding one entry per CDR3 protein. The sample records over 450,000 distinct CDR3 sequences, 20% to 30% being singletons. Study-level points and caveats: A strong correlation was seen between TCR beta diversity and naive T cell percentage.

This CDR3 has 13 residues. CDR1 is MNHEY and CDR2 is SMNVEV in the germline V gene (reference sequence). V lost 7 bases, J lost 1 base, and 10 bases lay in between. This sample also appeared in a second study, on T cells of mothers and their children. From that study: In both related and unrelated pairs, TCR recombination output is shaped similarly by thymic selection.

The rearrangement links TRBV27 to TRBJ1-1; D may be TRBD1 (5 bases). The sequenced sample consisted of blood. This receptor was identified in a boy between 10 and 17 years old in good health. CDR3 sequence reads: CASNPTGNTEAFF. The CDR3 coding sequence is TGTGCCAGCAATCCTACAGGGAACACTGAAGCTTTCTTT.